This paragraph covers one T cell receptor (beta chain) sequence. Antigen: not known. The CDR3 runs to 16 residues. Trimming removed 2 bases from V and 5 bases from J; junction bases left unmatched: 11. CDR1 is MDHEN, CDR2 SYDVKM, per germline. The use of a sample-barcoded 5' primer and a J-beta primer mix characterized a second PCR of about 6 to 11 cycles. TCRdb re-called the 5' RACE reads with MiXCR, one entry per CDR3 protein. The data contain about 640,000 distinct CDR3 sequences, under 70% of them seen just once; the ten biggest clones take up 30% to 40%. Ten milliliters of peripheral blood were drawn from each donor. The entry originates in a study of blood T cells in healthy people across ages. The wider study: About one barcoded beta molecule per two T cells was the capture yield of template switching.

Study-level findings and limits: Both naive CD4+ cell counts and diversity were greater in long-lived donors than in aged donors. Estimates of total diversity, which came from one million sequenced T cells, were considered to be underestimates.

This clonotype was sampled from a man aged 55 to 69 in good health. The chain employs TRBV28 and TRBJ2-5, with 7 nucleotides matching TRBD1. Sequencing was done on a sample of blood. The CDR3 DNA reads TGTGCCAGCAGTTTAGGGTCCGGGACAGCTCAGGAGACCCAGTACTTC. Translation gives CASSLGSGTAQETQYF.